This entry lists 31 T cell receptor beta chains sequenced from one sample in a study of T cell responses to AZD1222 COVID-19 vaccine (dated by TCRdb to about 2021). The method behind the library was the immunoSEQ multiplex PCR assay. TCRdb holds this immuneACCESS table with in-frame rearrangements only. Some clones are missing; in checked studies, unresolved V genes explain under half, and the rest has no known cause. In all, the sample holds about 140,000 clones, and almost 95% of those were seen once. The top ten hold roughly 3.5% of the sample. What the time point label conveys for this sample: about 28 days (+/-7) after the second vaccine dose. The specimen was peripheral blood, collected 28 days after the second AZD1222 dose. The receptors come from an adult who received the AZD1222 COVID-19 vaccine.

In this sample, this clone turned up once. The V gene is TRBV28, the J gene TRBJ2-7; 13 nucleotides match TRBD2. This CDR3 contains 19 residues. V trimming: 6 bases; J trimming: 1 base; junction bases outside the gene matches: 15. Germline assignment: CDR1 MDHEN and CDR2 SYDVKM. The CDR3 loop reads CASRHPGLAGVGHSYEQYF. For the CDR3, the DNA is TGTGCCAGCAGACACCCCGGACTAGCGGGAGTAGGCCATTCCTACGAGCAGTACTTC.

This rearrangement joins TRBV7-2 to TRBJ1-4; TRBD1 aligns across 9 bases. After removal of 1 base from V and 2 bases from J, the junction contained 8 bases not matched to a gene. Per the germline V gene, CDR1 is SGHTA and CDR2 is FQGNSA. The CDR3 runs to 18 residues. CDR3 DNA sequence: TGTGCCAGCAGCTTAGGCAGGACAGGGGTTTCCACTAATGAAAAACTGTTTTTT. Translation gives CASSLGRTGVSTNEKLFF. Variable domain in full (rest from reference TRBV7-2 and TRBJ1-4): GAGVSQSPSNKVTEKGKDVELRCDPISGHTALYWYRQSLGQGLEFLIYFQGNSAPDKSGLPSDRFSAERTGGSVSTLTIQRTQQEDSAVYLCASSLGRTGVSTNEKLFFGSGTQLSVL.

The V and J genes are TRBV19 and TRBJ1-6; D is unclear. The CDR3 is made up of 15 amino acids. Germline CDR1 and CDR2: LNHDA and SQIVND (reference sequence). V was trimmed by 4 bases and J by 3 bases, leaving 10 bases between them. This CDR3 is CASSTTGDYNSPLHF. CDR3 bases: TGTGCCAGTAGTACCACCGGGGACTATAATTCACCCCTCCACTTT.

CDR3 loop: CASSLWGAEGYTF. Here the CDR3 DNA reads TGTGCCAGCAGTCTTTGGGGCGCGGAGGGCTACACCTTC. The V call is TRBV2, the J call TRBJ1-2; possible D gene TRBD1, 5 bases. The CDR3 contains 13 residues. V shed 5 bases and J shed 8 bases, with 15 bases lying between them. The germline CDR1 and CDR2 sequences are SNHLY and FYNNEI.

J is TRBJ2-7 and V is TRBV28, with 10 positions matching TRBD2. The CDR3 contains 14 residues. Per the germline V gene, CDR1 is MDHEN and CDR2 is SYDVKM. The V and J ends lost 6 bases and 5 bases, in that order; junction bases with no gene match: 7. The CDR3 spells CASRPSGSLDEQYF. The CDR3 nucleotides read TGTGCCAGCAGGCCTAGCGGGAGTCTCGACGAGCAGTACTTC.

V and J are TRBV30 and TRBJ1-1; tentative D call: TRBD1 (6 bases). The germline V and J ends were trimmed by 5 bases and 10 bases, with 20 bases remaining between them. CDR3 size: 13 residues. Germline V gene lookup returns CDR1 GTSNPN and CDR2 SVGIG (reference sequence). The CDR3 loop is CAWAKGGQAGAFF. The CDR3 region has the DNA TGTGCCTGGGCGAAGGGGGGCCAGGCAGGAGCTTTCTTT.

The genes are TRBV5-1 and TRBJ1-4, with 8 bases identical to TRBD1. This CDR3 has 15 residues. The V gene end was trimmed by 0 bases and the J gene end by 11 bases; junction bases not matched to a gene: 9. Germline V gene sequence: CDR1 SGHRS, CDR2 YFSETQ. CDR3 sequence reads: CASSLETGVVRKLFF. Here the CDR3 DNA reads TGCGCCAGCAGCTTGGAGACAGGGGTGGTGCGGAAACTGTTTTTT.

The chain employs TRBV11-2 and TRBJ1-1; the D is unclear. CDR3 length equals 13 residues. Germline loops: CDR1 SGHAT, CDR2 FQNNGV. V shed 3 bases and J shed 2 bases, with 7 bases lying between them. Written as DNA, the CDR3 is TGTGCCAGCAGCTTGGGTGCAAACACTGAAGCTTTCTTT. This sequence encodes CASSLGANTEAFF.

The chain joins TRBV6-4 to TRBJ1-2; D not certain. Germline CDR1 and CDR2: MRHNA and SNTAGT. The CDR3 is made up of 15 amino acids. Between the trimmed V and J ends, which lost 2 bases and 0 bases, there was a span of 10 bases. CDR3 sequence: CASSDTTGPNYGYTF. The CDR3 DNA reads TGTGCCAGCAGTGACACCACTGGGCCTAACTATGGCTACACCTTC.

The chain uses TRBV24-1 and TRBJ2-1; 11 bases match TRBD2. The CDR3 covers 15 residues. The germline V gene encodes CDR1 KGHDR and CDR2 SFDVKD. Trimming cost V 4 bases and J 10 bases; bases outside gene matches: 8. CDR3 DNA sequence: TGTGCCACCAGTGAACTTCCCGGGACTAGCGGAGAGCAGTTCTTC. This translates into CATSELPGTSGEQFF.

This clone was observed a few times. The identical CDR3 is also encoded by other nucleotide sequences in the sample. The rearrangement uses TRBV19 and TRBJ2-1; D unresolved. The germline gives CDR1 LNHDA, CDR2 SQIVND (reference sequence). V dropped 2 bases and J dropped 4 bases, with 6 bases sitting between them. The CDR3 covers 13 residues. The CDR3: CASSISGYNEQFF. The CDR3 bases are TGTGCCAGTAGTATATCAGGATACAATGAGCAGTTCTTC.

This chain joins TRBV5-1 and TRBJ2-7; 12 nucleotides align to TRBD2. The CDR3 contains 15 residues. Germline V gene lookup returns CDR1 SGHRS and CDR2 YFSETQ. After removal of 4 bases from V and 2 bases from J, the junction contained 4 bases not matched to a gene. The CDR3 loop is CASSARLAGAYEQYF. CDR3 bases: TGCGCCAGCAGCGCCCGACTAGCGGGGGCCTACGAGCAGTACTTC.

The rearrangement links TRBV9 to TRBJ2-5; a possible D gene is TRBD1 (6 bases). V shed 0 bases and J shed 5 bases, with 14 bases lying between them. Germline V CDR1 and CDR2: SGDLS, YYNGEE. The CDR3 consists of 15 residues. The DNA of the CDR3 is TGTGCCAGCAGCGTAGGAGGGGGTATTGGGGAGACCCAGTACTTC. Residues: CASSVGGGIGETQYF.

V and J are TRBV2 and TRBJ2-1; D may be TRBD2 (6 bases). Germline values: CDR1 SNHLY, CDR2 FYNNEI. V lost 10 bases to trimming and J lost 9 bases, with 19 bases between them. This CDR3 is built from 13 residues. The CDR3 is CANAGGAFGEQFF. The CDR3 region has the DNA TGTGCCAACGCAGGAGGGGCCTTCGGTGAGCAGTTCTTC. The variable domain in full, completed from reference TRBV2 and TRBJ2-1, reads EPEVTQTPSHQVTQMGQEVILRCVPISNHLYFYWYRQILGQKVEFLVSFYNNEISEKSEIFDDQFSVERPDGSNFTLKIRSTKLEDSAMYFCANAGGAFGEQFFGPGTRLTVL.

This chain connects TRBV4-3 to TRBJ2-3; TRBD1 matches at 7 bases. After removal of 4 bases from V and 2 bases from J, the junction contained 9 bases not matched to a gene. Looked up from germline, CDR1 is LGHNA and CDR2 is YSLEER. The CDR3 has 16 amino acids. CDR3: CASSPGHRGPTDTQYF. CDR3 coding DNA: TGCGCCAGCAGCCCGGGGCACAGGGGTCCCACAGATACGCAGTATTTT.

The CDR3 reads CASSPSRDRVDGYTF. In nucleotides, the CDR3 is TGTGCCAGCTCACCTAGCCGGGACAGGGTGGACGGCTACACCTTC. The V gene is TRBV18, the J gene TRBJ1-2; 9 bases are a match to TRBD1. V was pared by 3 bases and J by 8 bases, with 10 bases of the junction left unmatched. Germline CDR1 and CDR2: KGHSH and LQKENI. The CDR3 is made up of 15 amino acids.

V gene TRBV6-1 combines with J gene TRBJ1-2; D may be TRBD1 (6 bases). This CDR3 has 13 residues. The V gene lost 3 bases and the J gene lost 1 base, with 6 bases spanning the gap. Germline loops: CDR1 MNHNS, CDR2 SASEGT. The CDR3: CASSEDSNYGYTF. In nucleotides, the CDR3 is TGTGCCAGCAGTGAGGACAGTAACTATGGCTACACCTTC.

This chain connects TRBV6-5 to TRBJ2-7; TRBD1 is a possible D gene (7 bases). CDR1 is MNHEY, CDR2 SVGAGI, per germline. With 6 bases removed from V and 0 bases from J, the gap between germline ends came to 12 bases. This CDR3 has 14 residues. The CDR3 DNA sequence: TGTGCCAGCAGCCGCGGGGACAGCTCCTACGAGCAGTACTTC. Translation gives CASSRGDSSYEQYF.

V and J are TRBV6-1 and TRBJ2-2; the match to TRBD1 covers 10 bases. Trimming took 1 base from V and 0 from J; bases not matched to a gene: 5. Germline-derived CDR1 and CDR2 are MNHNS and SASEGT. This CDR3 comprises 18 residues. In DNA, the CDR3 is TGTGCCAGCAGTGAAGGGACAGGGGGTGTCTCGAACACCGGGGAGCTGTTTTTT. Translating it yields CASSEGTGGVSNTGELFF.

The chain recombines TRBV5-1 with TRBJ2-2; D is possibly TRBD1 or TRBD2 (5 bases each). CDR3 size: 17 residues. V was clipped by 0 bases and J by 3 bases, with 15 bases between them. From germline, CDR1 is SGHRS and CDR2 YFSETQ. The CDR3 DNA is TGCGCCAGCAGCTTGGCCTCCCGGGGACGTCACACCGGGGAGCTGTTTTTT. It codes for CASSLASRGRHTGELFF.

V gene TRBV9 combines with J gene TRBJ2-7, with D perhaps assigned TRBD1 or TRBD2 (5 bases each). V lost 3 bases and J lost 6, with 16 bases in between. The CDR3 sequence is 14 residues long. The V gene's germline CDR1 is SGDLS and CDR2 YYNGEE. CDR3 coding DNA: TGTGCCAGCAGCGCCGGGACCCGGCCGACCGAGCAGTACTTC. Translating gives CASSAGTRPTEQYF.

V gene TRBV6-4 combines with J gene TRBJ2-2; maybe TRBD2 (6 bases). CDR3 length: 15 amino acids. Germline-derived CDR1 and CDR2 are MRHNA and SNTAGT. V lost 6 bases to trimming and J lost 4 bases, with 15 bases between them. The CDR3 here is CASSSFQGGTGELFF. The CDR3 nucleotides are TGTGCCAGCAGCTCCTTCCAGGGAGGCACCGGGGAGCTGTTTTTT.

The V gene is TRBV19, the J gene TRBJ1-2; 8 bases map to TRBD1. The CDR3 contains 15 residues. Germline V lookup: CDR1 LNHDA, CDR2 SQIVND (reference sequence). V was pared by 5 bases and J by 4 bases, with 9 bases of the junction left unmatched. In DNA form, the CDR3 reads TGTGCCAGTAGTGTATCCAGGGGGCGCAGCTATGGCTACACCTTC. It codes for CASSVSRGRSYGYTF. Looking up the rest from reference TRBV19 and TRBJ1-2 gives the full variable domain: DGGITQSPKYLFRKEGQNVTLSCEQNLNHDAMYWYRQDPGQGLRLIYYSQIVNDFQKGDIAEGYSVSREKKESFPLTVTSAQKNPTAFYLCASSVSRGRSYGYTFGSGTRLTVV.

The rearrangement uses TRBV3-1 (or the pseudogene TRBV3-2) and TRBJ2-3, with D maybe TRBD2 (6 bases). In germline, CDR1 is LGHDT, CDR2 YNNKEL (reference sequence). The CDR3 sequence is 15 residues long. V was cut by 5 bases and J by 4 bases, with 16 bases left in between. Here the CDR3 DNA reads TGTGCCAGCAGCTCCCCCGGAGGGGAGTCAGATACGCAGTATTTT. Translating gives CASSSPGGESDTQYF.

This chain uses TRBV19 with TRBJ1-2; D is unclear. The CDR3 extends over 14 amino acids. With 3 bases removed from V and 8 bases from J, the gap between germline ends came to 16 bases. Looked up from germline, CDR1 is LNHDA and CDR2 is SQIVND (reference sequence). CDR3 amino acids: CASSIDPAPGGYTF. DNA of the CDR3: TGTGCCAGTAGTATTGATCCCGCTCCTGGCGGCTACACCTTC. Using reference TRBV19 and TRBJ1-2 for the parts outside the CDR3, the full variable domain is DGGITQSPKYLFRKEGQNVTLSCEQNLNHDAMYWYRQDPGQGLRLIYYSQIVNDFQKGDIAEGYSVSREKKESFPLTVTSAQKNPTAFYLCASSIDPAPGGYTFGSGTRLTVV.

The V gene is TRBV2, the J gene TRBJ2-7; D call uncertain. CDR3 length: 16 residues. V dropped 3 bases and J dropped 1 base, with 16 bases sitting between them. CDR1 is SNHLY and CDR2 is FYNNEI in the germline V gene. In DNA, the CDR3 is TGTGCCAGCAGTGACTTCTCCGGGCAGGTATCCTACGAGCAGTACTTC. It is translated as CASSDFSGQVSYEQYF.

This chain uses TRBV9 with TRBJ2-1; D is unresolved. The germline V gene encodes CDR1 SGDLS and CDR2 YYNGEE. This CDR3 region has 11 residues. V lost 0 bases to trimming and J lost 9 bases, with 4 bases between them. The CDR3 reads CASSVDIEQFF. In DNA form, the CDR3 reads TGTGCCAGCAGCGTAGATATTGAGCAGTTCTTC.

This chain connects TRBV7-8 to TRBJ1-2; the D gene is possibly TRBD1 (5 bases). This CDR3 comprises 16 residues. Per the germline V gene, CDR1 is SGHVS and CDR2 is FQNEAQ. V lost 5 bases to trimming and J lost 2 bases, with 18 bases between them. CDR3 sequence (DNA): TGTGCCAGCAGCCCGATAAAGGGCGGGGGGAACTATGGCTACACCTTC. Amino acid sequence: CASSPIKGGGNYGYTF.

CDR3 sequence: CASSLSRRALAYEQFF. The DNA of the CDR3 is TGTGCCAGCAGCTTATCCCGCCGGGCCCTCGCCTATGAGCAGTTCTTC. V is TRBV11-2 and J is TRBJ2-1, with unresolved D. The CDR3 contains 16 residues. CDR1 SGHAT and CDR2 FQNNGV come from the germline V gene. V was pared by 2 bases and J by 8 bases, with 19 bases between.

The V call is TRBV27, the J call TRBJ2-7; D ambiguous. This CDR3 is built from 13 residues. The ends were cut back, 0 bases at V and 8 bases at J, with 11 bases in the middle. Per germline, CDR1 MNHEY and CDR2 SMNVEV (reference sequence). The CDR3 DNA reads TGTGCCAGCAGTTTATCGGTCTTCGACCAGCAGTACTTC. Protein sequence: CASSLSVFDQQYF.

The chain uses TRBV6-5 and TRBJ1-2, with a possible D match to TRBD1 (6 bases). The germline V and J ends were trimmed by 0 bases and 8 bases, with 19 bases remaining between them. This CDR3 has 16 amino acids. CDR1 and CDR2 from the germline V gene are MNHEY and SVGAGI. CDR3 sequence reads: CASSYSDRTPESGYTF. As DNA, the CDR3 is TGTGCCAGCAGTTACTCTGACAGGACCCCCGAGAGCGGCTACACCTTC.